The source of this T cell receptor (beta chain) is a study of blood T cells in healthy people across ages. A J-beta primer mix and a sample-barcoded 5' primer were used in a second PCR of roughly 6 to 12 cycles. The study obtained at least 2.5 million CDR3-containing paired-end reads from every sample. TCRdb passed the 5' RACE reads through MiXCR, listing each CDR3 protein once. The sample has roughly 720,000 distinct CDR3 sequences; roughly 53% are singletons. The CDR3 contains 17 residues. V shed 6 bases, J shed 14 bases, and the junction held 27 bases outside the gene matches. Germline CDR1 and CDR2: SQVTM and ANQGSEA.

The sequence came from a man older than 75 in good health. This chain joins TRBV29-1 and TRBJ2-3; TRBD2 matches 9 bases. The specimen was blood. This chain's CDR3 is CSVTREGLAGEHRYAYF. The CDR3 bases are TGCAGCGTGACACGCGAGGGCTTAGCGGGAGAGCACAGATACGCGTATTTT.